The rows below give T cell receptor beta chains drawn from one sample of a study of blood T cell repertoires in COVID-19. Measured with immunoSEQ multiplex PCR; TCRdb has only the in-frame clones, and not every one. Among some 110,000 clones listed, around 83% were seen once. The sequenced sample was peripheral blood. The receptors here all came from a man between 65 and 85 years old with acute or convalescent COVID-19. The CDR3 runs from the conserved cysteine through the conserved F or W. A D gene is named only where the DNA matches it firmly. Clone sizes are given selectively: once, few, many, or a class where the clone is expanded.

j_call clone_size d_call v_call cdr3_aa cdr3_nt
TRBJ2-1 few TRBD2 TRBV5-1 CASSLVLLAGGYNEQFF TGCGCCAGCAGCTTGGTACTACTAGCGGGGGGATACAATGAGCAGTTCTTC
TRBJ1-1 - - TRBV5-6 CASSLEEEAFF TGTGCCAGCAGCTTGGAGGAGGAAGCTTTCTTT
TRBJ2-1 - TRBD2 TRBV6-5 CASSYSAGGGNEQFF TGTGCCAGCAGTTACTCGGCGGGAGGGGGGAATGAGCAGTTCTTC
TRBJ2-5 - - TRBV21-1 CASSKVSTSGRARETQYF TGTGCCAGCAGCAAGGTTTCAACTAGCGGGAGGGCACGTGAGACCCAGTACTTC
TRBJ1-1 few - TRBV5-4 CASSLTDRPAFF TGTGCCAGCAGCTTAACCGACAGGCCAGCTTTCTTT
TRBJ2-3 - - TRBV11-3 CASSLDTETDTQYF TGTGCCAGCAGCTTAGACACAGAGACCGATACGCAGTATTTT
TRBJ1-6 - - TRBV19 CASRRGFEDSPLHF TGTGCCAGTCGAAGGGGTTTCGAGGATTCACCCCTCCACTTT
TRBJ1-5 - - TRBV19 CASSIYSSNQPQHF TGTGCCAGTAGTATATACAGTAGCAATCAGCCCCAGCATTTT
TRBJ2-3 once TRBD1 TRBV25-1 CATQQGAASDTQYF TGTGCCACCCAACAGGGGGCTGCTTCAGATACGCAGTATTTT
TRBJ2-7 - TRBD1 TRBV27 CASSPTDRGGEQYF TGTGCCAGCAGTCCCACGGACAGGGGAGGGGAGCAGTACTTC
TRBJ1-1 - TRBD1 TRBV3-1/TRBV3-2 CASSQRQTGVSNTEAFF TGTGCCAGCAGCCAACGCCAGACAGGGGTTTCGAACACTGAAGCTTTCTTT
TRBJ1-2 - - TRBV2 CASSPGAGGNYGYTF TGTGCCAGCAGTCCGGGCGCGGGGGGAAACTATGGCTACACCTTC
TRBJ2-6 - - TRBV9 CASSVAYSGANVLTF TGTGCCAGCAGCGTAGCTTACTCTGGGGCCAACGTCCTGACTTTC
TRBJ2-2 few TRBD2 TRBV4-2 CASSQASTSGSRTGELFF TGTGCCAGCAGCCAAGCTAGTACGAGCGGGAGTCGGACCGGGGAGCTGTTTTTT
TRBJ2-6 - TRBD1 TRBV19 CASNPRTGHGSGANVLTF TGTGCCAGTAACCCTAGGACAGGACACGGCTCTGGGGCCAACGTCCTGACTTTC
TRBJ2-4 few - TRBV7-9 CASSLEPPTLAKNIQYF TGTGCCAGCAGCTTAGAGCCACCGACACTAGCCAAAAACATTCAGTACTTC
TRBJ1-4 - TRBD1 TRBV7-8 CASSLVGTVNEKLFF TGTGCCAGCAGCTTAGTCGGGACAGTTAATGAAAAACTGTTTTTT
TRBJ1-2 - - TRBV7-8 CASSLNTGPMYGYTF TGTGCCAGCAGCTTAAATACAGGTCCTATGTATGGCTACACCTTC
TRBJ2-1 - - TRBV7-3 CASSPTSQASEQFF TGTGCCAGCAGCCCTACCTCACAAGCGAGCGAGCAGTTCTTC
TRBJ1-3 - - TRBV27 CASSEGRTGNTIYF TGTGCCAGCAGTGAAGGGAGGACTGGAAACACCATATATTTT
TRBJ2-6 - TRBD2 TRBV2 CASRDQAGTGANVLTF TGTGCCAGCAGGGACCAAGCGGGAACCGGGGCCAACGTCCTGACTTTC
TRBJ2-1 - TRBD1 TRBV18 CASSTRQGQGYNEQFF TGTGCCAGCTCTACCAGGCAGGGACAGGGTTACAATGAGCAGTTCTTC
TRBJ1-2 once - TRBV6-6 CASRRPSTENYGYTF TGTGCCAGCAGGAGACCGTCTACAGAGAACTATGGCTACACCTTC
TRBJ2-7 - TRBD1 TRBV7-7 CASSPDRVGEQYF TGTGCTAGCAGCCCCGACAGGGTGGGCGAGCAGTACTTC
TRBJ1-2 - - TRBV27 CASSAYNYGYTF TGTGCCAGCAGTGCCTATAACTATGGCTACACCTTC
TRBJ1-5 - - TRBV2 CASRLDRSYQPQHF TGTGCCAGCAGGCTGGACAGAAGCTATCAGCCCCAGCATTTT
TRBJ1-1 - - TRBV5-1 CASSLESRGLEAFF TGCGCCAGCAGCTTGGAAAGCAGGGGACTAGAAGCTTTCTTT
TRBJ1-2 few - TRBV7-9 CASSLERVLGYGYTF TGTGCCAGCAGCTTAGAACGGGTGCTCGGCTATGGCTACACCTTC
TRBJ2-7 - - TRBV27 CASRQSAGFSYEQYF TGTGCCAGCAGGCAATCCGCGGGGTTCTCCTACGAGCAGTACTTC
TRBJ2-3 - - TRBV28 CASSGVGGTQYF TGTGCCAGCAGCGGGGTGGGTGGTACGCAGTATTTT